These 17 T cell receptor beta chains were all obtained from the same sample, sequenced in a study of T cells in Graves' hyperthyroidism and ophthalmopathy. RNA transcripts served as the template for amplifying TCR beta CDR3 regions. Researchers ran a first-round RT-PCR on the TCR CDR3 using the HTBI primer set. MiXCR was run by TCRdb on the multiplex PCR reads, yielding one entry per CDR3 protein. The sample contains a few hundred thousand distinct CDR3 sequences, under 60% of which appear only once. What was sequenced was peripheral blood or thyroid tissue (not recorded which). Receptor source: a woman aged 18-29 years with Graves' hyperthyroidism.

The chain employs TRBV29-1 and TRBJ2-7; D is uncertain. Germline V gene data show CDR1 as SQVTM and CDR2 as ANQGSEA. This CDR3 has 10 amino acids. Trimming cost V 7 bases and J 4 bases, with 8 bases left between them. This chain's CDR3 is CSAPYYEQYF. As DNA, the CDR3 is TGCAGCGCGCCTTATTACGAGCAGTACTTC.

This clonotype was counted ten times or more. The chain recombines TRBV20-1 with TRBJ2-7; 7 bases match TRBD2. In germline, CDR1 is DFQATT, CDR2 SNEGSKA (reference sequence). With V trimmed by 5 bases and J by 3 bases, 13 bases remained unmatched. This CDR3 contains 15 residues. CDR3 nucleotide sequence: TGCAGTGCTCTTGAAGATCCTAGCGGAGTCTACGAGCAGTACTTC. Protein sequence: CSALEDPSGVYEQYF.

This clonotype has at least ten counts. This chain connects TRBV27 to TRBJ1-2; 7 bases align to TRBD1. There are 15 residues in the CDR3. Germline V gene data show CDR1 as MNHEY and CDR2 as SMNVEV (reference sequence). The junction had 14 bases not matched to a gene; V was cut back by 6 bases and J by 7 bases. CDR3 nucleotide sequence: TGTGCCAGCAGCCCCGGACAGGTGATCTCTTTTGGCTACACCTTC. It encodes CASSPGQVISFGYTF.

About this clonotype: Relative to the germline gene, one junction end is altered; a read error may explain this. The rearrangement uses TRBV12-3 or TRBV12-4 and TRBJ1-3; the D gene is possibly TRBD1 (6 bases). CDR3 length: 15 amino acids. The CDR3 DNA reads TGTGTCAGCAGAAACAGGGCTGAGTCTGGAAACACCATATATTTT. It is translated as CVSRNRAESGNTIYF.

The rearrangement uses TRBV7-9 and TRBJ2-5; D unclear. Germline V lookup: CDR1 SEHNR, CDR2 FQNEAQ (reference sequence). The CDR3 is made up of 14 amino acids. V lost 2 bases to trimming and J lost 7 bases, with 14 bases between them. The CDR3 sequence is CASSLFRAPGTQYF. The CDR3 region has the DNA TGTGCCAGCAGCTTATTTCGTGCCCCCGGGACCCAGTACTTC.

There are many counts of this clonotype. The rearrangement links TRBV4-2 to TRBJ1-6, with a possible D match to TRBD1 (6 bases). There are 15 residues in the CDR3. Germline V gives CDR1 LGHNA, CDR2 YNFKEQ. The V end was cut by 8 bases, the J end by 3 bases, with 14 bases between. CDR3 residues: CASAKQGDYNSPLHF. The CDR3 region has the DNA TGTGCCAGCGCAAAACAGGGCGACTATAATTCACCCCTCCACTTT.

This chain joins TRBV14 and TRBJ2-2; the D gene is possibly TRBD1 (6 bases). V was clipped by 2 bases and J by 6 bases, with 10 bases between them. This CDR3 has 14 amino acids. The germline V gene encodes CDR1 SGHDN and CDR2 FVKESK. Here the CDR3 reads CASSQLEGAGELFF. The CDR3 DNA sequence: TGTGCCAGCAGCCAACTCGAGGGGGCCGGGGAGCTGTTTTTT.

The chain is built from TRBV12-3 or TRBV12-4 and TRBJ1-6; TRBD1 matches at 9 bases. This CDR3 comprises 15 residues. The V and J ends lost 1 base and 9 bases, in that order; junction bases with no gene match: 4. The CDR3 DNA sequence: TGTGCCAGCAGTTTAGTAGGGACAGGGTTTTCACCCCTCCACTTT. Amino acids: CASSLVGTGFSPLHF.

Written as DNA, the CDR3 is TGTGCCAGCAGCTCGGGGTCGGGGGATACGCAGTATTTT. This codes for CASSSGSGDTQYF. The rearrangement uses TRBV7-7 and TRBJ1-5; possible D gene TRBD2, 5 bases. The DNA matches TRBJ2-3 better at its end, which makes the J call doubtful. The length of the CDR3 is 13 residues. Germline assignment: CDR1 SSHAT and CDR2 FNYEAQ (reference sequence).

The sample holds many counts of this clonotype. The CDR3, as DNA: TGTGCCAGCAGCTTAGGGAACTCTGGAAACACCATATATTTT. Encoded protein: CASSLGNSGNTIYF. This chain links TRBV7-6 with TRBJ1-3, with no clear D. V dropped 1 base and J dropped 0 bases, with 4 bases sitting between them. The CDR3 runs 14 residues. The germline V gene encodes CDR1 SGHVS and CDR2 FNYEAQ.

Many counts were recorded for this clonotype. J is TRBJ1-3 and V is TRBV5-1; D is unclear. Germline CDR1 and CDR2: SGHRS and YFSETQ. The CDR3 is 18 amino acids. The germline V and J ends were trimmed by 1 base and 0 bases, with 17 bases remaining between them. The CDR3 here is CASSLSSARTSSGNTIYF. CDR3 bases: TGCGCCAGCAGCTTGAGTTCCGCCAGGACCAGCTCTGGAAACACCATATATTTT.

The V gene is TRBV29-1, the J gene TRBJ2-6; D unresolved. The V end lost 7 bases, the J end lost 0 bases, and 10 bases lay between the germline ends. In germline, CDR1 is SQVTM, CDR2 ANQGSEA. The CDR3 has 14 residues. CDR3 in DNA: TGCAGCGCCCTGGACGGCTCTGGGGCCAACGTCCTGACTTTC. Protein sequence: CSALDGSGANVLTF. Together with reference TRBV29-1 and TRBJ2-6, the CDR3 gives the full variable domain: SAVISQKPSRDICQRGTSLTIQCQVDSQVTMMFWYRQQPGQSLTLIATANQGSEATYESGFVIDKFPISRPNLTFSTLTVSNMSPEDSSIYLCSALDGSGANVLTFGAGSRLTVL.

This clonotype was seen repeatedly, ten times or more. The chain recombines TRBV7-2 with TRBJ2-7; TRBD1 matches at 7 bases. The CDR3 contains 15 residues. Trimming cost V 1 base and J 2 bases; bases outside gene matches: 5. Germline values: CDR1 SGHTA, CDR2 FQGNSA. Here the CDR3 reads CASSLDGTAAYEQYF. CDR3 DNA sequence: TGTGCCAGCAGCTTAGATGGGACAGCCGCCTACGAGCAGTACTTC.

The sample holds many counts of this clonotype. This chain connects TRBV5-6 to TRBJ2-7, with D tentatively TRBD1 or TRBD2 (5 bases each). Germline-derived CDR1 and CDR2 are SGHDT and YYEEEE. V was clipped by 1 base and J by 3 bases, with 14 bases between them. CDR3 length equals 15 residues. CDR3 protein: CASSLPGRVRYEQYF. The CDR3 region has the DNA TGTGCCAGCAGCTTGCCGGGGCGGGTACGCTACGAGCAGTACTTC. The variable domain in full, completed from reference TRBV5-6 and TRBJ2-7, reads DAGVTQSPTHLIKTRGQQVTLRCSPKSGHDTVSWYQQALGQGPQFIFQYYEEEERQRGNFPDRFSGHQFPNYSSELNVNALLLGDSALYLCASSLPGRVRYEQYFGPGTRLTVT.

This clonotype was detected many times. This chain connects TRBV5-1 to TRBJ2-6, with D unresolved. The ends were cut back, 4 bases at V and 4 bases at J, with 9 bases in the middle. The germline V gene encodes CDR1 SGHRS and CDR2 YFSETQ. The CDR3 runs to 14 residues. The CDR3 DNA reads as TGCGCCAGCAGCCCCCTCATGGGGGCCAACGTCCTGACTTTC. Translated: CASSPLMGANVLTF.

Details on this clonotype: Given a much more abundant clone one base away, this may be a read error. The chain employs TRBV6-1 and TRBJ1-5; D is unclear. CDR3 length equals 14 residues. CDR1 MNHNS and CDR2 SASEGT come from the germline V gene. In DNA form, the CDR3 reads TGTGCCAGCAGTGCAAAACTTAGCAATCAGCCCCGGCATTTT. This gives the protein CASSAKLSNQPRHF.

This clonotype was seen only a few times. The V call is TRBV20-1, the J call TRBJ2-7; 9 bases are shared with TRBD2. The CDR3 is 13 amino acids. Germline-derived CDR1 and CDR2 are DFQATT and SNEGSKA (reference sequence). J was trimmed by 2 bases and V by 6 bases; bases with no gene match: 5. The CDR3 DNA sequence: TGCAGTGCGAGGCTAGCGGGGACCTACGAGCAGTACTTC. Its translation is CSARLAGTYEQYF.